Given below is one T cell receptor (beta chain) in context. For TCRbeta, the library was prepared with unique molecular identifiers. TCRdb independently ran MiXCR on the PCR reads; one entry per CDR3 protein. The sample includes more than 60,000 distinct CDR3 sequences, just under 7.5% of them seen just once. The source of the sample is a study of T-cell reconstitution after alpha-beta-depleted transplantation in children. CDR3 length: 15 amino acids. Germline-derived CDR1 and CDR2 are SGHVS and FNYEAQ. The V segment lost 2 bases and the J segment 6 bases; nucleotides outside the gene matches: 4. This specimen consisted of PBMCs from the stem cell graft donor, obtained from the stem cell graft. This TCR was sampled from a human donor who donated a stem cell graft to a child with acute lymphoblastic leukemia. The chain carries TRBV7-6 and TRBJ2-3; 11 bases map to TRBD2. The CDR3 is CASSLIAGGQDTQYF. The CDR3 nucleotides read TGTGCCAGCAGCTTAATAGCGGGGGGGCAGGATACGCAGTATTTT.